A selection of T cell receptor beta chains follows, all from one sample in a study of beta chain features in type 1 diabetes. The repertoire was sequenced with immunoSEQ multiplex PCR; TCRdb's copy has only in-frame clones and lacks some. The repertoire holds hundreds of thousands of clones, with 11% to 15% as singletons. The sequenced material came from central memory CD4+ T cells from blood. Every receptor here comes from a man between 25 and 39 years old in good health. The CDR3 runs from the conserved cysteine through the conserved F or W. The order of the fields is V gene, D gene, clone size, CDR3 length, J gene, CDR3 protein. A D gene is named only where the DNA matches it firmly. The size field is filled for only some rows; it gives once, few, many or a size class.

TRBV6-1	NA	few	14	TRBJ2-3	CASVRGGGPDTQYF
TRBV6-6	NA	many	13	TRBJ2-5	CASSYSRWETQYF
TRBV6-6	NA	many	12	TRBJ2-5	CASHRYQETQYF
TRBV15	NA	few	16	TRBJ2-5	CATSRGSLAYQETQYF
TRBV30	NA	NA	12	TRBJ1-1	CAWSVWNTEAFF
TRBV9	NA	NA	16	TRBJ2-3	CASSTEGETSLGTQYF
TRBV2	NA	few	14	TRBJ2-3	CASRSRLSTDTQYF
TRBV7-3	TRBD2	NA	15	TRBJ2-2	CASSVAGGTTGELFF
TRBV29-1	NA	NA	13	TRBJ2-3	CSGTPTTTDTQYF
TRBV21-1	NA	few	10	TRBJ1-1	CASRGIEAFF
TRBV4-3	TRBD1	many	16	TRBJ2-5	CASSQEWRQGEETQYF
TRBV6-5	NA	many	13	TRBJ2-5	CASSRVLGETQYF
TRBV6-6	TRBD1	NA	15	TRBJ1-5	CAISGGQGRDQPQHF
TRBV7-3	NA	NA	12	TRBJ1-2	CASSSDQGVYTF
TRBV7-2	NA	many	15	TRBJ2-5	CASSHAFASQETQYF
TRBV20-1	NA	NA	10	TRBJ2-5	CSASMETQYF
TRBV15	NA	few	14	TRBJ2-1	CATGRKGSYNEQFF
TRBV2	NA	NA	12	TRBJ1-1	CASSEGGLGAFF
TRBV5-6	NA	few	13	TRBJ2-1	CASSPLDAHEQFF
TRBV21-1	NA	few	18	TRBJ2-1	CASSKYPASGTYPGEQFF
TRBV15	TRBD1	few	14	TRBJ2-3	CATSRGTGTDTQYF
TRBV27	NA	many	15	TRBJ1-6	CASTLGTNYNSPLHF
TRBV4-1	NA	few	15	TRBJ1-2	CASSPDGWTVYGYTF
TRBV7-2	TRBD1	few	17	TRBJ2-1	CASSLRGQGSIHNEQFF
TRBV5-1	NA	few	15	TRBJ1-2	CASSINNREQNGYTF
TRBV10-3	TRBD1	NA	14	TRBJ1-1	CAIRGTGTNTEAFF
TRBV7-2	NA	few	15	TRBJ2-3	CASSSGPRSPDTQYF